The clone carrying this TCR beta chain occurred a few times. Its antigen is currently unknown. The same CDR3 also results from other DNA sequences found in this sample. The sample is drawn from a study of Ad26.COV2.S vaccination and SARS-CoV-2 variants. At the level of the study: Intramuscular Ad26.COV2.S doses were given once or twice, 56 days apart. Study-wide points: People who got the vaccine or the placebo had similar non-spike TCR breadth.

TCRdb's copy holds only in-frame clones and misses some; the assay was immunoSEQ multiplex PCR. The repertoire consists of 380,000 or so clones, with 83% occurring once and the leading ten covering about 7.4%. Treatment meaning: about 20 received Ad26.COV2.S at low or high dose, single or two shots; about five received placebo; per-sample allocation not given. The study sampled participants on day 63 after the first vaccine or placebo injection. In Boston, the donor was an adult between 18-55 years of age. CDR1 SGHTA and CDR2 FQGTGA come from the germline V gene. The CDR3 has 14 amino acids. Trimming removed 0 bases from V and 9 bases from J; junction bases left unmatched: 3.

The origin of this receptor is a person aged 18-60 years who received the Ad26.COV2.S COVID-19 vaccine or a placebo. The rearrangement joins TRBV7-3 to TRBJ2-1; 9 bases are shared with TRBD2. Sequencing used peripheral blood, obtained in a trial of Ad26.COV2.S vaccine versus placebo. CDR3 residues: CASSLTSGGTEQFF. CDR3 coding DNA: TGTGCCAGCAGCTTAACTAGCGGGGGTACTGAGCAGTTCTTC.